These T cell receptor beta chains were read from a single sample in a study of PD-1 blockade in classical Hodgkin lymphoma. This table comes from immunoSEQ multiplex PCR, and its TCRdb copy is limited to in-frame clones, with some not included. The table records under 30,000 clones, approximately 91% of them present only once. The material sequenced was peripheral blood mononuclear cells (PBMCs). The receptors were gathered from a human donor with classical Hodgkin lymphoma. CDR3s include the opening cysteine and the closing phenylalanine or tryptophan. A D gene is named only where the DNA matches it firmly.

V: TRBV7-2; D: -; length: 14; CDR3: CASSLEGGQETQYF
V: TRBV28; D: TRBD2; length: 15; CDR3: CASKSPSGGGEEQYF
V: TRBV5-5; D: -; length: 16; CDR3: CASSRQPNRGGETQYF
V: TRBV19; D: TRBD2; length: 17; CDR3: CASSIVATSGTYNEQFF
V: TRBV11-2; D: -; length: 20; CDR3: CASSLEWGRDARVNTGELFF
V: TRBV28; D: -; length: 12; CDR3: CASSFASSAAFF
V: TRBV4-3; D: TRBD2; length: 16; CDR3: CASSQAASGSGETQYF
V: TRBV27; D: TRBD1; length: 16; CDR3: CASSLRRGQGTYEQYF
V: TRBV18; D: TRBD1; length: 15; CDR3: CASSLDLTGTRGYTF
V: TRBV7-2; D: -; length: 14; CDR3: CASSLDGGHQPQHF
V: TRBV18; D: TRBD1; length: 15; CDR3: CASSLQSGTGSEQYF
V: TRBV9; D: -; length: 14; CDR3: CASSVRTGNTEAFF
V: TRBV29-1; D: TRBD1; length: 12; CDR3: CSAGQGSYEQYF
V: TRBV27; D: TRBD1; length: 14; CDR3: CASGLTGTNQPQHF
V: TRBV27; D: -; length: 13; CDR3: CASQGRNTYEQYF
V: TRBV7-9; D: TRBD1; length: 14; CDR3: CASSQGTGYYEQYF
V: TRBV2; D: TRBD2; length: 16; CDR3: CASSEAGTRGRDEQYF
V: TRBV7-9; D: TRBD2; length: 18; CDR3: CASSSAGRSPSGTDTQYF
V: TRBV10-1; D: TRBD1; length: 12; CDR3: CASNDRGYGYTF
V: TRBV6-1; D: TRBD1; length: 14; CDR3: CASTLGRGPYEQYF
V: TRBV7-2; D: -; length: 15; CDR3: CASSLLAVSSYEQYF
V: TRBV5-6; D: -; length: 13; CDR3: CASSLETAYEQYF
V: TRBV18; D: -; length: 14; CDR3: CASSPDRTYNEQFF
V: TRBV29-1; D: TRBD1; length: 14; CDR3: CSVPRTGTKNIQYF
V: TRBV30; D: -; length: 14; CDR3: CAWTRRGAFETQYF
V: TRBV7-2; D: -; length: 14; CDR3: CASSFDGRGEKLFF
V: TRBV15; D: TRBD1; length: 15; CDR3: CATSRQGARDQPQHF
V: TRBV20-1; D: -; length: 10; CDR3: CSARDYEQYF